The 25 T cell receptor beta chains below all came from one sample that was sequenced in a study of blood T cell repertoires in COVID-19. Profiled with immunoSEQ multiplex PCR; TCRdb holds only in-frame clones, not every one. Of nearly 80,000 clones detected, approximately 80% appear once; the ten largest clones hold approximately 6.2%. Sample: peripheral blood. These receptors came from a man aged 60 to 69 with active or convalescent COVID-19.

This rearrangement joins TRBV29-1 to TRBJ1-4; a possible D gene is TRBD1 (5 bases). Germline CDR1 and CDR2: SQVTM and ANQGSEA. Trimming cost V 5 bases and J 5 bases, with 12 bases left between them. The length of the CDR3 is 13 residues. The CDR3 DNA sequence: TGCAGCGTTCAGGAGGGGCAGAATGAAAAACTGTTTTTT. It codes for CSVQEGQNEKLFF.

V and J are TRBV27 and TRBJ2-3; 14 bases are shared with TRBD2. The CDR3 totals 13 residues. V shed 6 bases, J shed 10 bases, and the junction held 3 bases outside the gene matches. The V gene's germline CDR1 is MNHEY and CDR2 SMNVEV (reference sequence). CDR3 bases: TGTGCCAGCAGGGGGACTAGCGGGGGCCCGCAGTATTTT. Translation gives CASRGTSGGPQYF.

The chain uses TRBV7-2 and TRBJ1-6, with D possibly being TRBD1 (6 bases). The germline gives CDR1 SGHTA, CDR2 FQGNSA. This CDR3 is built from 16 residues. V gave up 4 bases and J gave up 7 bases, with 17 bases separating them. CDR3 coding DNA: TGTGCCAGCAGCTCCGGGGGGGGGCAGATAAATTCACCCCTCCACTTT. It yields the protein CASSSGGGQINSPLHF.

In its sample, this clone was seen once. The chain has TRBV11-3 and TRBJ2-5; D perhaps matches TRBD1 (6 bases). There are 13 residues in the CDR3. Germline assignment: CDR1 SGHNT and CDR2 YENEEA. The ends were cut back, 5 bases at V and 5 bases at J, with 12 bases in the middle. CDR3: CASSPRGRETQYF. The CDR3, as DNA: TGTGCCAGCAGCCCCAGGGGTAGGGAGACCCAGTACTTC.

V and J are TRBV19 and TRBJ1-1, with D maybe TRBD1 (5 bases). Trimming removed 5 bases from V and 2 bases from J, with 15 bases in between. This CDR3 is built from 15 residues. The germline V gene has CDR1 LNHDA and CDR2 SQIVND (reference sequence). The CDR3 region has the DNA TGTGCCAGTAGTTTCCTTGGAGGGGTCAACACTGAAGCTTTCTTT. It codes for CASSFLGGVNTEAFF.

This clone was seen more than once but under ten times. The chain uses TRBV5-1 and TRBJ1-2; D is possibly TRBD1 (5 bases). The CDR3 loop spans 13 amino acids. V was pared by 7 bases and J by 4 bases, with 14 bases between. CDR1 and CDR2 from the germline V gene are SGHRS and YFSETQ. The CDR3 DNA is TGCGCCAGCGGACCAGGGTCCGCCTATGGCTACACCTTC. Its translation is CASGPGSAYGYTF.

This sequence joins TRBV9 and TRBJ1-1, with D tentatively TRBD1 (5 bases). Looked up from germline, CDR1 is SGDLS and CDR2 is YYNGEE. V lost 3 bases, J lost 0 bases, and 18 bases lay in between. The CDR3 is made up of 17 amino acids. As DNA, the CDR3 is TGTGCCAGCAGCGGTTACCAGGGTAGACCTATGAACACTGAAGCTTTCTTT. It translates to CASSGYQGRPMNTEAFF.

The rearrangement links TRBV9 to TRBJ2-5; D is ambiguous. In germline, CDR1 is SGDLS, CDR2 YYNGEE. V was pared by 4 bases and J by 2 bases, with 15 bases between. There are 15 residues in the CDR3. The chain's CDR3 is CASSTASRLQETQYF. DNA of the CDR3: TGTGCCAGCAGCACGGCTAGTCGGCTTCAAGAGACCCAGTACTTC.

The chain has TRBV5-1 and TRBJ1-1; 8 bases are shared with TRBD1. The germline V gene has CDR1 SGHRS and CDR2 YFSETQ. The CDR3 covers 14 residues. V dropped 3 bases and J dropped 6; count of bases not matched to a gene: 7. The CDR3 bases are TGCGCCAGCAGCTCGCGACAGGGGCGGGCTGAAGCTTTCTTT. Translation gives CASSSRQGRAEAFF.

In its sample, this clone was seen once. This chain links TRBV5-6 with TRBJ2-7; the match to TRBD2 covers 8 bases. V lost 5 bases, J lost 3 bases, and 4 bases stayed unmatched. This CDR3 has 13 amino acids. CDR1 and CDR2 from the germline V gene are SGHDT and YYEEEE. CDR3 region: CASSREGGYEQYF. The CDR3 DNA is TGTGCCAGCAGTCGGGAGGGTGGCTACGAGCAGTACTTC.

This chain joins TRBV7-9 and TRBJ1-2, with D possibly TRBD1 on 6 matching bases. Germline values: CDR1 SEHNR, CDR2 FQNEAQ (reference sequence). The CDR3 consists of 13 residues. V was clipped by 4 bases and J by 4 bases, with 10 bases between them. CDR3 sequence (DNA): TGTGCCAGCAGCTCGACAGGTACCTATGGCTACACCTTC. Its translation is CASSSTGTYGYTF.

The CDR3 spells CASSLGGTLQETQYF. The CDR3, as DNA: TGTGCCAGCAGCCTGGGGGGAACCCTCCAAGAGACCCAGTACTTC. This sequence joins TRBV3-1 (or the pseudogene TRBV3-2) and TRBJ2-5; a weak D match, TRBD2 (6 bases). Trimming took 4 bases from V and 1 from J, leaving 13 bases between them. This CDR3 is 15 amino acids long. Germline CDR1 is LGHDT and CDR2 is YNNKEL (reference sequence).

The chain carries TRBV19 and TRBJ1-5; D may be TRBD1 (5 bases). This CDR3 region has 15 residues. CDR1 is LNHDA, CDR2 SQIVND, per germline (reference sequence). V dropped 1 base and J dropped 6 bases, with 13 bases sitting between them. The CDR3 DNA reads TGTGCCAGTAGTATAGTCCCGGGACTTGCTCAGCCCCAGCATTTT. As protein: CASSIVPGLAQPQHF.

This clone was counted only a few times. The V call is TRBV3-1 (or the pseudogene TRBV3-2), the J call TRBJ2-7; TRBD1 is a possible D gene (6 bases). Germline CDR1 reads LGHDT; CDR2 reads YNNKEL (reference sequence). The V end lost 4 bases, the J end lost 4 bases, and 17 bases lay between the germline ends. The CDR3 is 15 amino acids. DNA of the CDR3: TGTGCCAGCAGCCCCCCGACAGGTATCAATTACGAGCAGTACTTC. Amino acid sequence: CASSPPTGINYEQYF.

The chain's CDR3 is CASSLDGGVVYNEQFF. DNA for the CDR3: TGTGCCAGCAGCTTAGATGGCGGGGTTGTGTACAATGAGCAGTTCTTC. The chain has TRBV7-9 and TRBJ2-1; a possible D gene is TRBD2 (6 bases). Germline lookup yields CDR1 SEHNR and CDR2 FQNEAQ (reference sequence). This CDR3 has 16 amino acids. The V and J ends lost 1 base and 4 bases respectively, with 14 bases between them.

The chain links TRBV27 to TRBJ2-1; 8 nucleotides line up with TRBD2. Germline CDR1 reads MNHEY; CDR2 reads SMNVEV (reference sequence). The CDR3 consists of 17 residues. V lost 5 bases, J lost 3 bases, and 12 bases stayed unmatched. DNA for the CDR3: TGTGCCAGCAGTACCCGATTTATCGCGGGGGGCTACAATGAGCAGTTCTTC. Encoded protein: CASSTRFIAGGYNEQFF.

V gene TRBV19 combines with J gene TRBJ2-7, with 7 bases fitting TRBD1. Germline V CDR1 and CDR2: LNHDA, SQIVND (reference sequence). V gave up 5 bases and J gave up 3 bases; unmatched junction bases: 7. The CDR3 sequence is 14 residues long. Here the CDR3 DNA reads TGTGCCAGTAGTGCCGGACAGGTGAACTACGAGCAGTACTTC. It is translated as CASSAGQVNYEQYF.

This clone occurred once. V gene TRBV7-2 combines with J gene TRBJ1-4; D is uncertain. Germline V gene lookup returns CDR1 SGHTA and CDR2 FQGNSA. V was pared by 6 bases and J by 1 base, with 9 bases between. The CDR3 totals 14 residues. The CDR3 bases are TGTGCCAGCAGTCCGGGAGGAACTAATGAAAAACTGTTTTTT. Protein sequence: CASSPGGTNEKLFF.

The V call is TRBV7-9, the J call TRBJ1-5; TRBD1 agrees at 12 bases. V was clipped by 5 bases and J by 1 base; unmatched bases: 6. Germline loops: CDR1 SEHNR, CDR2 FQNEAQ (reference sequence). The CDR3 covers 17 residues. CDR3 nucleotides: TGTGCCAGCAGCCCCGGGACAGGGGGCGAAAGCAATCAGCCCCAGCATTTT. Translated, it gives CASSPGTGGESNQPQHF.

This rearrangement joins TRBV12-5 to TRBJ2-7; a possible D gene is TRBD2 (6 bases). This CDR3 contains 15 residues. Germline CDR1 is LGHNT and CDR2 is FRNRAP. With 1 base removed from V and 6 bases from J, the gap between germline ends came to 16 bases. The CDR3 sequence: CASGLARTRRGEQYF. Written as DNA, the CDR3 is TGTGCTAGTGGTTTGGCTCGTACGCGGAGGGGCGAGCAGTACTTC. Full variable domain (remainder filled in from reference TRBV12-5 and TRBJ2-7): DARVTQTPRHKVTEMGQEVTMRCQPILGHNTVFWYRQTMMQGLELLAYFRNRAPLDDSGMPKDRFSAEMPDATLATLKIQPSEPRDSAVYFCASGLARTRRGEQYFGPGTRLTVT.

This clone appeared a few times. The chain has TRBV5-3 and TRBJ1-2; D remains unclear. TRBV5-3 is annotated as an ORF whose role is uncertain. The CDR3 runs to 15 residues. V lost 0 bases and J 5 bases, leaving 14 bases between the germline ends. The CDR3 reads CARSLVRGVRYGYTF. The CDR3 DNA reads as TGTGCCAGAAGCTTGGTTCGCGGGGTTAGGTATGGCTACACCTTC.

This chain links TRBV5-8 with TRBJ2-7; 9 bases are a match to TRBD1. Germline values: CDR1 SGHTS, CDR2 YDEGEE. Trimming took 1 base from V and 3 from J; bases not matched to a gene: 8. This CDR3 has 16 amino acids. CDR3 nucleotides: TGTGCCAGCAGCTTGCTGGGACAGGGAAATTTCTACGAGCAGTACTTC. Translated: CASSLLGQGNFYEQYF.

This clone has a handful of counts. This chain links TRBV29-1 with TRBJ1-2, with 9 bases lining up with TRBD1. Germline V gene sequence: CDR1 SQVTM, CDR2 ANQGSEA. The CDR3 spans 13 residues. V dropped 4 bases and J dropped 3; count of bases not matched to a gene: 3. The CDR3 sequence is CSVGRTGDYGYTF. The CDR3 bases are TGCAGCGTTGGACGGACAGGGGACTATGGCTACACCTTC.

V is TRBV27 and J is TRBJ1-2; TRBD1 agrees at 7 bases. CDR1 and CDR2 from the germline V gene are MNHEY and SMNVEV (reference sequence). The CDR3 has 14 residues. With 3 bases clipped from V and 4 bases from J, the junction kept 5 bases outside the gene matches. CDR3 region: CASSLARDSYGYTF. The CDR3 nucleotides are TGTGCCAGCAGTTTGGCTAGGGACAGCTATGGCTACACCTTC.

The chain couples TRBV7-2 to TRBJ2-7, with D possibly matching TRBD2 (7 bases). CDR3 length: 15 amino acids. V gave up 5 bases and J gave up 5 bases, with 19 bases separating them. From germline, CDR1 is SGHTA and CDR2 FQGNSA. The DNA of the CDR3 is TGTGCCAGCAGCCCTGTGATCGCGGGGGCAGACGAGCAGTACTTC. It yields the protein CASSPVIAGADEQYF. The full variable domain, with the rest looked up from reference TRBV7-2 and TRBJ2-7, is GAGVSQSPSNKVTEKGKDVELRCDPISGHTALYWYRQSLGQGLEFLIYFQGNSAPDKSGLPSDRFSAERTGGSVSTLTIQRTQQEDSAVYLCASSPVIAGADEQYFGPGTRLTVT.